This TCR beta chain was retrieved from a study of PD-1 blockade in classical Hodgkin lymphoma (dated by TCRdb to the early 2020s). For context, the study as a whole: Nivolumab dosing was 3 mg/kg intravenously every 2 weeks, continuing until either disease progression or unacceptable toxicity. To define a peripheral blood immune signature of response to PD-1 blockade in classical Hodgkin lymphoma, the study combined TCR beta sequencing with CyTOF. General study outcomes and caveats: Patients starting nivolumab less than 1 year after ASCT had lower diversity and were excluded from later analyses to avoid confounding by immune reconstitution. The study was restricted to a single clinical trial cohort, and the causes of repertoire differences, possibly disease activity or prior therapy, were left undefined. Among trial patients, those achieving complete response had baseline diversity similar to that of newly diagnosed patients, while diversity was significantly lower in partial responders and progressors. Baseline TCR diversity was reported to be lower in newly diagnosed patients than in healthy donors, and even lower in relapsed/refractory patients. By C4D1, a significant rise was seen in CD4+ TCR diversity but not in CD8+ TCR diversity (p=0.0027 vs p=0.16), and the rise was most apparent among complete responders (p=0.02).

Turning to this clone: No cognate antigen has been identified for it. One base away there is no much larger clone; base qualities are not given.

Genomic DNA was isolated using the Qiagen DNeasy kit from unsorted PBMCs as well as from negatively selected CD4+ and CD8+ fractions. Using primers that anneal to V and J segments, immunoSEQ multiplex PCR amplified the TCR beta CDR3 regions. A synthetic immune receptor repertoire was used to minimize amplification bias, and remaining bias was computationally removed after sequencing. Per the source publication's procedure: Repertoire diversity was quantified as the Shannon entropy index using custom Python scripts. Unsorted, CD4+ and CD8+ repertoires were analyzed separately, except for combined analyses in which CD4+ and CD8+ sequences were merged in silico. A clone was considered expanded if an increase in frequency of at least 2-fold after treatment relative to C1D1 was found, and a pseudocount of 0.5 was applied to clones undetected at baseline. Singleton clones were defined as clones with 0 or 1 copy at C1D1, and non-singleton clones were defined as clones with 2 or more copies. Clones expanded in unsorted samples were annotated as CD4+, CD8+ or unknown by matching protein sequences in sorted samples from the same patient. Wilcoxon tests were applied to paired samples to test diversity changes from C1D1 to C4D1. TCRdb took over this immuneACCESS table, retaining in-frame rearrangements with V and J assigned. Such tables are incomplete; in checked studies, under half of the missing clones stem from an unresolved V gene, and the remainder is unexplained. For V, J and clone size, that table is used; D and trimming come from the DNA. The sample table contains more than 140,000 clones; only one count was recorded for approximately 80% of them. The ten largest clones add up to 9.2% of the sample.

Interpreted using the paper, the time point label stands for: cycle 2 day 1 (C2D1) of nivolumab. All trial patients had relapsed after autologous stem cell transplantation, with cohorts A, B and C differing in prior brentuximab vedotin exposure. The trial cohort was composed of 55 to 65 patients with relapsed/refractory classical Hodgkin lymphoma, for whom complete response, partial response or progressive disease was recorded as best overall response. Trial patients were treated with single-agent nivolumab in the multi-cohort phase II CheckMate 205 trial. An independent review committee assessed best overall response by applying the 2007 International Working Group response criteria. PBMCs from the trial were collected at three points: immediately before nivolumab initiation (C1D1), and during therapy at cycle 2 day 1 and cycle 4 day 1. After peripheral blood was drawn into 8 mL Vacutainer Cell Preparation Tubes, PBMCs were isolated by centrifugation and then cryopreserved.

The CDR3, from cysteine to phenylalanine, totals 11 residues. CDR3 DNA is the only sequence kept; it has 33 bases, read in frame from the first base. In the germline V gene, CDR1 corresponds to KGHSH and CDR2 to LQKENI. V was cut back by 3 bases and J by 9 bases, leaving a gap of 6 bases between them. Sequenced material: peripheral blood mononuclear cells (PBMCs), taken before the second cycle of nivolumab. The rearrangement combines TRBV18 with TRBJ2-1; TRBD2 is a possible D gene, resting on 5 matching bases. The receptor was derived from a human donor with classical Hodgkin lymphoma. The CDR3 loop reads CASSPEGEQFF. The sequence in DNA is TGTGCCAGCTCACCCGAGGGTGAGCAGTTCTTC.